These T cell receptor beta chains were read from a single sample in a study of blood T cell repertoires in COVID-19. Generated by immunoSEQ multiplex PCR, the TCRdb table keeps only in-frame clones and is missing some. The profile shows about 480,000 clones, 85% to 90% of them singletons. The sequenced material came from peripheral blood. The source is a woman aged 50 to 60 with COVID-19, enrolled during active disease. Each CDR3 is given with its conserved first and last residue. A D gene is named only where the DNA matches it firmly. Clone size is shown for a subset of rows, as once, few, many or a class of expanded clone.

d_call	clone_size	v_call	j_call	cdr3_nt	cdr3_aa
.	.	TRBV28	TRBJ2-2	.	CASGLRAGELFF
.	.	TRBV5-6	TRBJ2-7	TGTGCCAGCAGCATAAATTACGAGCAGTACTTC	CASSINYEQYF
TRBD1	.	TRBV6-5	TRBJ2-7	TGTGCCAGCAGTCCGACAGGGTCCTACGAGCAGTACTTC	CASSPTGSYEQYF
.	.	TRBV30	TRBJ1-5	TGTGCCTGGAGTTTATCACAGGGTCCCCAGCCCCAGCATTTT	CAWSLSQGPQPQHF
.	.	TRBV27	TRBJ1-1	TGTGCCAGCAAGGGGGTATTGAACACTGAAGCTTTCTTT	CASKGVLNTEAFF
TRBD2	.	TRBV9	TRBJ2-1	TGTGCCAGCAGCGCCCCTAGCGGGGGGACCACCTACAATGAGCAGTTCTTC	CASSAPSGGTTYNEQFF
.	.	TRBV10-1	TRBJ1-1	TGCGCCAGCAGGGTGGACAGAAGTTCTACTGAAGCTTTCTTT	CASRVDRSSTEAFF
.	once	TRBV2	TRBJ2-3	TGTGCCAGCAGTGAGGGGGGGCCGGATACGCAGTATTTT	CASSEGGPDTQYF
.	.	TRBV30	TRBJ1-5	TGTGCCTGGAGTGTAAACGGGAGGGTGAAGCCCCAGCATTTT	CAWSVNGRVKPQHF
.	.	TRBV10-3	TRBJ1-3	TGTGCCATCAGAGACAGTATCGGAAACACCATATATTTT	CAIRDSIGNTIYF
.	.	TRBV10-3	TRBJ1-5	TGTGCCATCAGTGAGTTGTCAACAGAGCAGCCCCAGCATTTT	CAISELSTEQPQHF
.	.	TRBV2	TRBJ2-1	TGTGCCAGCGTCTCGGGAGCCTACAATGAGCAGTTCTTC	CASVSGAYNEQFF
TRBD2	.	TRBV29-1	TRBJ2-5	TGCAGCGTTGAGGCCGACGGGGGGGCGGAGACCCAGTACTTC	CSVEADGGAETQYF
TRBD2	.	TRBV7-3	TRBJ2-1	TGTGCCAGCAGTTACGGGACTAGCGGGGACAATGAGCAGTTCTTC	CASSYGTSGDNEQFF
.	once	TRBV30	TRBJ2-7	TGTGCCTGGAGCCGGGGGACGGCCTACGAGCAGTACTTC	CAWSRGTAYEQYF
.	.	TRBV9	TRBJ1-6	TGTGCCAGCAGCGGACAGAAATATAATTCACCCCTCCACTTT	CASSGQKYNSPLHF
.	.	TRBV27	TRBJ2-2	TGTGCCAGCAGGGGGCCAAGATCATATAGGGGGAGAGCCGGGGAGCTGTTTTTT	CASRGPRSYRGRAGELFF
.	.	TRBV10-3	TRBJ1-1	TGTGCCATCAGTGACGCGGGTATGAACACTGAAGCTTTCTTT	CAISDAGMNTEAFF
TRBD1	.	TRBV24-1	TRBJ2-1	TGTGCCACCAGTGATTCGGGACAGGGGGCCGATGAGCAGTTCTTC	CATSDSGQGADEQFF